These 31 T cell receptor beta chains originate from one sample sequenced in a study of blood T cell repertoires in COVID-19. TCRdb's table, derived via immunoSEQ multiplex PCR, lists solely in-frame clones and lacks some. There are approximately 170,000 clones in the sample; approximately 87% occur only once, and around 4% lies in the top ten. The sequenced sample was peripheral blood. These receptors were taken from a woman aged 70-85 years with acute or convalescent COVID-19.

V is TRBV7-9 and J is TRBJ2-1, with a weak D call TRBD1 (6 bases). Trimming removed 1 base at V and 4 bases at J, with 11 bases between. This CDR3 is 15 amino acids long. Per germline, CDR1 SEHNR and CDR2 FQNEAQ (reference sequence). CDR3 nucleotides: TGTGCCAGCAGCTTAGTACAGGGTAAATACAATGAGCAGTTCTTC. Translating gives CASSLVQGKYNEQFF. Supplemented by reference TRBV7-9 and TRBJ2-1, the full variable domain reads DTGVSQNPRHKITKRGQNVTFRCDPISEHNRLYWYRQTLGQGPEFLTYFQNEAQLEKSRLLSDRFSAERPKGSFSTLEIQRTEQGDSAMYLCASSLVQGKYNEQFFGPGTRLTVL.

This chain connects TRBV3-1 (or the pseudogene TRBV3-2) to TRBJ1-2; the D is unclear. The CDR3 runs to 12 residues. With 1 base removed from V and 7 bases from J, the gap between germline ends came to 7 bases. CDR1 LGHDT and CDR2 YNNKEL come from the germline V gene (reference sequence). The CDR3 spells CASSQVESGYTF. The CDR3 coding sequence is TGTGCCAGCAGCCAAGTGGAGTCTGGCTACACCTTC.

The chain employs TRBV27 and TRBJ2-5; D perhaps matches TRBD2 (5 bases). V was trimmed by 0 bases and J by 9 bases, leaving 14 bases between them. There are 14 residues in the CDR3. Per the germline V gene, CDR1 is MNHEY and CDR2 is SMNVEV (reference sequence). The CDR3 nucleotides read TGTGCCAGCAGTTTATCGGGAGTCATCGGGGCCCAGTACTTC. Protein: CASSLSGVIGAQYF.

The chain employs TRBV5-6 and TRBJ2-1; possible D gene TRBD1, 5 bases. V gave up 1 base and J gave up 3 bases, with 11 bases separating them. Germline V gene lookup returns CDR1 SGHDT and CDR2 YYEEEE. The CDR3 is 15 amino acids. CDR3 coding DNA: TGTGCCAGCAGCTTGCGGTCAACAGGCTACAATGAGCAGTTCTTC. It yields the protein CASSLRSTGYNEQFF.

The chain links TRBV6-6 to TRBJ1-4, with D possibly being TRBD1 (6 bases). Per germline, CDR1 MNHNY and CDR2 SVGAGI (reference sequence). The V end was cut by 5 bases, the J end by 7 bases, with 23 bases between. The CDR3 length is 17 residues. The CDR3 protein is CASSRTGGGGVVEKLFF. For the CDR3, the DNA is TGTGCCAGCAGTCGAACGGGAGGAGGGGGGGTTGTTGAAAAACTGTTTTTT.

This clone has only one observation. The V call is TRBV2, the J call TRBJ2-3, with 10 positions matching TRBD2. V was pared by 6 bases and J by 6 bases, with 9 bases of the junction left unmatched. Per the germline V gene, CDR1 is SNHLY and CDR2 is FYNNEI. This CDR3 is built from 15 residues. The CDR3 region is CASSGTSARTDTQYF. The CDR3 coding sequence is TGTGCCAGCAGCGGGACTAGCGCCAGAACCGATACGCAGTATTTT.

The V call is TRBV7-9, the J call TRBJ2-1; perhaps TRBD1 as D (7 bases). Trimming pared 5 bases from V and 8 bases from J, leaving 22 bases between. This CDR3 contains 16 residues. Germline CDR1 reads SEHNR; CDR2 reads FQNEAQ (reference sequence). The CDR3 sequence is CASSLPTGRRMDEQFF. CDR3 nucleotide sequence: TGTGCCAGCAGCCTGCCGACAGGGAGGAGGATGGATGAGCAGTTCTTC.

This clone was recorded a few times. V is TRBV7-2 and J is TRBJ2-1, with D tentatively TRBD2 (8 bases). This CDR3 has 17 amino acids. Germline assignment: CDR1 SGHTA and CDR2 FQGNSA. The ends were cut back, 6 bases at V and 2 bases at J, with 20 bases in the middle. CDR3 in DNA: TGTGCCAGCAGAAGAACGGGAGGGACAGCAGCCTACAATGAGCAGTTCTTC. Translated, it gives CASRRTGGTAAYNEQFF.

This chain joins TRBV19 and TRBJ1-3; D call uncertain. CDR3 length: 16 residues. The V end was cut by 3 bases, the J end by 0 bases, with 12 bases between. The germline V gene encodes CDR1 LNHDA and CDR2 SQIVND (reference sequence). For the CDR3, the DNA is TGTGCCAGTAGTATTCGAGGGCCGAGCTCTGGAAACACCATATATTTT. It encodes CASSIRGPSSGNTIYF. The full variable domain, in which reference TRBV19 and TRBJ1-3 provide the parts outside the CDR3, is DGGITQSPKYLFRKEGQNVTLSCEQNLNHDAMYWYRQDPGQGLRLIYYSQIVNDFQKGDIAEGYSVSREKKESFPLTVTSAQKNPTAFYLCASSIRGPSSGNTIYFGEGSWLTVV.

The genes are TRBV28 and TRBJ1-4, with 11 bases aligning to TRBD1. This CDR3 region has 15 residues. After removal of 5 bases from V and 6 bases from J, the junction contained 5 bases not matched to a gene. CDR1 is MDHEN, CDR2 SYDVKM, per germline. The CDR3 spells CASSPMGQGDEKLFF. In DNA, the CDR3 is TGTGCCAGCAGTCCCATGGGACAGGGGGATGAAAAACTGTTTTTT.

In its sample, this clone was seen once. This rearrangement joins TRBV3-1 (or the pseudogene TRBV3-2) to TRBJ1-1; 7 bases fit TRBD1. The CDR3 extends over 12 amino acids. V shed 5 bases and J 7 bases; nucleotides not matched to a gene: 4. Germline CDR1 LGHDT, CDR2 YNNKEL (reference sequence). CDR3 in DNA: TGTGCCAGCAGCGGGCGACAGGGTGAAGCTTTCTTT. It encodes CASSGRQGEAFF.

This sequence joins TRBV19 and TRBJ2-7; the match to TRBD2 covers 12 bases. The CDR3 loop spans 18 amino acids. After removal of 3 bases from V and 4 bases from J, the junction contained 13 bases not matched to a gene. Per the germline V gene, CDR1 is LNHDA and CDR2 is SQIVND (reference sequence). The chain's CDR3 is CASSMTPLLAGGGYEQYF. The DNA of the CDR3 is TGTGCCAGTAGTATGACCCCCCTCCTAGCGGGAGGGGGTTACGAGCAGTACTTC.

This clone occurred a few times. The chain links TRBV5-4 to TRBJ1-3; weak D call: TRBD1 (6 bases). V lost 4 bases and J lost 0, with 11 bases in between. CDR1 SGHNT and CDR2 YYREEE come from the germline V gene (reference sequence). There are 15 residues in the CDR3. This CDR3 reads CASSAGVRSGNTIYF. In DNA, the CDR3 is TGTGCCAGCAGCGCAGGGGTACGCTCTGGAAACACCATATATTTT.

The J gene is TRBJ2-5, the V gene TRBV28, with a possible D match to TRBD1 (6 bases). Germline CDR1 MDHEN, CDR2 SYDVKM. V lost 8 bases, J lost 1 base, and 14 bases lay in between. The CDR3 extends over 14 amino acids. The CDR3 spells CASQNTGIQETQYF. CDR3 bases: TGTGCCAGCCAAAATACAGGGATCCAAGAGACCCAGTACTTC.

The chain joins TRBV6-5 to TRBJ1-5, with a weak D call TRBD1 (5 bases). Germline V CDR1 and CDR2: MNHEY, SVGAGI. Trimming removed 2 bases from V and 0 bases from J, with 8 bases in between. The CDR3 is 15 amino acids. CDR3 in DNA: TGTGCCAGCAGTTACAGCAGGGTTAGCAATCAGCCCCAGCATTTT. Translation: CASSYSRVSNQPQHF.

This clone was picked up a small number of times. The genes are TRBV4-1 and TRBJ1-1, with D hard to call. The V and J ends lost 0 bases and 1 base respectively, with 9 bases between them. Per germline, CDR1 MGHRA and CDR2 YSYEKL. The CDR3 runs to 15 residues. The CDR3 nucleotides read TGCGCCAGCAGCCAAGATGGTTCGGGGAACACTGAAGCTTTCTTT. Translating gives CASSQDGSGNTEAFF.

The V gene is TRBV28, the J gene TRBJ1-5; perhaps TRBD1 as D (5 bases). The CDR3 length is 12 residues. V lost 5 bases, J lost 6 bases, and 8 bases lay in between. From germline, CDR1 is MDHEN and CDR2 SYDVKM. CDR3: CASSAGFQPQHF. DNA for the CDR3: TGTGCCAGCAGTGCAGGGTTTCAGCCCCAGCATTTT.

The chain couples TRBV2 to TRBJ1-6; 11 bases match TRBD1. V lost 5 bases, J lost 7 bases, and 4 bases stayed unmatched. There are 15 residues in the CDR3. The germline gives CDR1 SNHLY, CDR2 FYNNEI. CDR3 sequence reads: CASSRDRGNNSPLHF. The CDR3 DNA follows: TGTGCCAGCAGTAGGGACAGGGGGAACAATTCACCCCTCCACTTT.

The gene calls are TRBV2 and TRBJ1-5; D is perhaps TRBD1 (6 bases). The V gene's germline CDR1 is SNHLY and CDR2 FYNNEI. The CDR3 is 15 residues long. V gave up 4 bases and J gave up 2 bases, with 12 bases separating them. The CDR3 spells CASSVGRGGNQPQHF. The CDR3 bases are TGTGCCAGCAGTGTGGGGAGGGGGGGCAATCAGCCCCAGCATTTT.

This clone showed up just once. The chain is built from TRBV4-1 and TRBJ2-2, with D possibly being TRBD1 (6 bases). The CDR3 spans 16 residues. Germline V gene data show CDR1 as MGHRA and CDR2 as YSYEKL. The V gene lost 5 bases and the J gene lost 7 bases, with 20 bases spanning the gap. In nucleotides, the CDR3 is TGCGCCAGCAGCAAGGGGGTACAGGTCGTGGTCGGGGAGCTGTTTTTT. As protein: CASSKGVQVVVGELFF.

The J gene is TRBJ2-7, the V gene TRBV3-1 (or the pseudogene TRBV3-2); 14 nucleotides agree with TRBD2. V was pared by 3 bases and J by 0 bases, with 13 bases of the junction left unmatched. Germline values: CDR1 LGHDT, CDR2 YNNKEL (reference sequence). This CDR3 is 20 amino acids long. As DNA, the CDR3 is TGTGCCAGCAGCCAGGAGAACGCCGGGACTAGCGGGGGACGCTCCTACGAGCAGTACTTC. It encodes CASSQENAGTSGGRSYEQYF.

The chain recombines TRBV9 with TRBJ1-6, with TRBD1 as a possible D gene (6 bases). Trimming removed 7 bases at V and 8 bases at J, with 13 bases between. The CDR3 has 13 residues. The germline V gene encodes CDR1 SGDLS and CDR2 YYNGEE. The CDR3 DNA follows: TGTGCCAGCGCGAAAACAGGGTATTCACCCCTCCACTTT. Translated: CASAKTGYSPLHF. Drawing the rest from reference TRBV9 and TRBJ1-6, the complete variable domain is DSGVTQTPKHLITATGQRVTLRCSPRSGDLSVYWYQQSLDQGLQFLIQYYNGEERAKGNILERFSAQQFPDLHSELNLSSLELGDSALYFCASAKTGYSPLHFGNGTRLTVT.

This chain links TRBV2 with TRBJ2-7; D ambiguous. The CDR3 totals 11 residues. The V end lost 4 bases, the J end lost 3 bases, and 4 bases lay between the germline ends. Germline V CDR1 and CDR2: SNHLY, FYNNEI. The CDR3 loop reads CASSGSYEQYF. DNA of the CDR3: TGTGCCAGCAGTGGGAGCTACGAGCAGTACTTC. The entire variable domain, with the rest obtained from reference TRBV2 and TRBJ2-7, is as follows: EPEVTQTPSHQVTQMGQEVILRCVPISNHLYFYWYRQILGQKVEFLVSFYNNEISEKSEIFDDQFSVERPDGSNFTLKIRSTKLEDSAMYFCASSGSYEQYFGPGTRLTVT.

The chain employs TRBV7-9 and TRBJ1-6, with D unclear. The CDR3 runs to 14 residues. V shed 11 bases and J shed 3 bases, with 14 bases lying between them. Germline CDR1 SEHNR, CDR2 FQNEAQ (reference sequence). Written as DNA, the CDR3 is TGTGCCTCCGCGACGGGAGGCTATAATTCACCCCTCCACTTT. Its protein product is CASATGGYNSPLHF. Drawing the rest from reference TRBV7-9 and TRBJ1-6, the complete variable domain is DTGVSQNPRHKITKRGQNVTFRCDPISEHNRLYWYRQTLGQGPEFLTYFQNEAQLEKSRLLSDRFSAERPKGSFSTLEIQRTEQGDSAMYLCASATGGYNSPLHFGNGTRLTVT.

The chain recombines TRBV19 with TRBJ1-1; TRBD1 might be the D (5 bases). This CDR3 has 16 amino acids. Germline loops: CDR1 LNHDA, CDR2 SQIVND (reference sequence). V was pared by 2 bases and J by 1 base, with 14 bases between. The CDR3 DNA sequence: TGTGCCAGTAGTATATGGGCAGGTAGGGGGAACACTGAAGCTTTCTTT. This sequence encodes CASSIWAGRGNTEAFF. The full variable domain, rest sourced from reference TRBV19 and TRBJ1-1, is DGGITQSPKYLFRKEGQNVTLSCEQNLNHDAMYWYRQDPGQGLRLIYYSQIVNDFQKGDIAEGYSVSREKKESFPLTVTSAQKNPTAFYLCASSIWAGRGNTEAFFGQGTRLTVV.

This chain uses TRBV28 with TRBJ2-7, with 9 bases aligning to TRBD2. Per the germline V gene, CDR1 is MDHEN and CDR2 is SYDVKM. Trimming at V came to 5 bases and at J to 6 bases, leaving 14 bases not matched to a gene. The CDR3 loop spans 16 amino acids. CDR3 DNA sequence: TGTGCCAGCAGTAAACTCTCTAGCGGGACATACACCGAGCAGTACTTC. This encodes CASSKLSSGTYTEQYF. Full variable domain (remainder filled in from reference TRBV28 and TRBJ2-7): DVKVTQSSRYLVKRTGEKVFLECVQDMDHENMFWYRQDPGLGLRLIYFSYDVKMKEKGDIPEGYSVSREKKERFSLILESASTNQTSMYLCASSKLSSGTYTEQYFGPGTRLTVT.

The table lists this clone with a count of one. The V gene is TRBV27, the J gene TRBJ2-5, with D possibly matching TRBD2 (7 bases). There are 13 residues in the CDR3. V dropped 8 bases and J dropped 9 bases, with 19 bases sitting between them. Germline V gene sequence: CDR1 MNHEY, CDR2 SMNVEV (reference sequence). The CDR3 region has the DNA TGTGCCAGCCGGGAAAGTGAGGGGGGGGCCCAGTACTTC. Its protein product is CASRESEGGAQYF.

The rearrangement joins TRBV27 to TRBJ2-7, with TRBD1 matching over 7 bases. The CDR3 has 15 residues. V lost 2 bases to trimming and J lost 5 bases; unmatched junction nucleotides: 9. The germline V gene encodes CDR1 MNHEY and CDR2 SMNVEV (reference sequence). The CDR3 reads CASSLEAGGGHEQYF. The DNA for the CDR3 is TGTGCCAGCAGTTTAGAGGCAGGGGGTGGGCACGAGCAGTACTTC.

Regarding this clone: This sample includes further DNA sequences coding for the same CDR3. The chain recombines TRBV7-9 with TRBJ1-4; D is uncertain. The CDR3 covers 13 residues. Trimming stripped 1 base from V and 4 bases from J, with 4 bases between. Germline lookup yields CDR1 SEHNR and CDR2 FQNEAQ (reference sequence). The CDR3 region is CASSLGLNEKLFF. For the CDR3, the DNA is TGTGCCAGCAGCTTAGGGCTTAATGAAAAACTGTTTTTT. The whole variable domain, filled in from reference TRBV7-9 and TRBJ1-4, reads DTGVSQNPRHKITKRGQNVTFRCDPISEHNRLYWYRQTLGQGPEFLTYFQNEAQLEKSRLLSDRFSAERPKGSFSTLEIQRTEQGDSAMYLCASSLGLNEKLFFGSGTQLSVL.

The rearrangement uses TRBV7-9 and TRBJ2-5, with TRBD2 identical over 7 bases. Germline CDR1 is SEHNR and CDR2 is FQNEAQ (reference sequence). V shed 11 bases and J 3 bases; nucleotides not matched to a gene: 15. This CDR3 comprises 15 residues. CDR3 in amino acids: CALAAVEGGKETQYF. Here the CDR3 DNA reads TGTGCCCTCGCGGCGGTCGAGGGAGGGAAAGAGACCCAGTACTTC.

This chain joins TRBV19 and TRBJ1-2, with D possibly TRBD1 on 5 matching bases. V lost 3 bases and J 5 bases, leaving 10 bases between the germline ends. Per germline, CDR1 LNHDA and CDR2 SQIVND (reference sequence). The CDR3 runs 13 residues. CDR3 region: CASSIAGQYGYTF. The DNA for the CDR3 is TGTGCCAGTAGTATCGCAGGGCAGTATGGCTACACCTTC.